This entry is about one T cell receptor (beta chain). Enrollment of patients from Seattle took place during active infection, with longitudinal follow-up. The source of the sample is a study of blood T cell repertoires in COVID-19. Repertoires were generated with immunoSEQ multiplex PCR, while TCRdb's copy carries only in-frame clones and drops some. Seen here are some 250,000 clones, about 86% observed once, and the top ten hold roughly 12%. The sequencing sample was made of peripheral blood. The receptor was derived from a woman under 40 with COVID-19, enrolled during active disease.

The CDR3 nucleotides read TGTGCCAGCAGCTTGGACAGGGGGCACACCATATATTTT. Its translation: CASSLDRGHTIYF. The genes are TRBV5-4 and TRBJ1-3; 9 bases are shared with TRBD1. Trimming took 0 bases from V and 8 from J; bases not matched to a gene: 0. Germline-derived CDR1 and CDR2 are SGHNT and YYREEE (reference sequence). There are 13 residues in the CDR3.